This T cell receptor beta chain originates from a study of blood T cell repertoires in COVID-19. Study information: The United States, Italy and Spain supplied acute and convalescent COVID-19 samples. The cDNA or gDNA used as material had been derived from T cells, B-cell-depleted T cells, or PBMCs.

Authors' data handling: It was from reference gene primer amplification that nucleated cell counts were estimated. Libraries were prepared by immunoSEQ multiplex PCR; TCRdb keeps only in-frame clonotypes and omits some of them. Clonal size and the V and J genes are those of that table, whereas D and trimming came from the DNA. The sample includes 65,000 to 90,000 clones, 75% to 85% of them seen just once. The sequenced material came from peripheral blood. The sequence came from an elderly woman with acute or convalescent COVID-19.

CDR3 DNA sequence: TGTGCCAGCAGTTTAGCGGGAGCTGCTAATGAAAAACTGTTTTTT. Translation: CASSLAGAANEKLFF. The chain recombines TRBV27 with TRBJ1-4; D gene uncertain. The CDR3 extends over 15 amino acids. Germline V gives CDR1 MNHEY, CDR2 SMNVEV (reference sequence). V was cut by 2 bases and J by 3 bases, with 10 bases left in between.